The text below deals with one TCR beta chain. Its matching antigen is unknown. Here immunoSEQ multiplex PCR was the method, and the copy in TCRdb shows in-frame clones only, minus some. The sample lists fewer than 1.8 million clones; around 98.5% were seen once. The source of the sample is a study of shared clonotypes between healthy human individuals. About the study: Participating donors consisted of two women and a few men aged 18 to 49. General study results and limits: Depth was large, yet rarefaction showed that sorted-subset sequencing was incomplete.

This CDR3 has 17 amino acids. The V and J ends lost 6 bases and 2 bases, in that order; junction bases with no gene match: 12. Looked up from germline, CDR1 is SNHLY and CDR2 is FYNNEI. A CD45RA-negative memory subset and a CD45RA+ naive subset were separated from the CD4+ cells. The source is a man aged 25 to 40 in good health. V and J are TRBV2 and TRBJ2-7, with 11 positions matching TRBD2. Source material: naive CD4+ T cells sorted from blood. Subset described: CD45RA+ positively selected. In nucleotides, the CDR3 is TGTGCCAGCAGATTAGAGGGAGGGACTAGCGGAACCTACGAGCAGTACTTC. Protein sequence: CASRLEGGTSGTYEQYF.